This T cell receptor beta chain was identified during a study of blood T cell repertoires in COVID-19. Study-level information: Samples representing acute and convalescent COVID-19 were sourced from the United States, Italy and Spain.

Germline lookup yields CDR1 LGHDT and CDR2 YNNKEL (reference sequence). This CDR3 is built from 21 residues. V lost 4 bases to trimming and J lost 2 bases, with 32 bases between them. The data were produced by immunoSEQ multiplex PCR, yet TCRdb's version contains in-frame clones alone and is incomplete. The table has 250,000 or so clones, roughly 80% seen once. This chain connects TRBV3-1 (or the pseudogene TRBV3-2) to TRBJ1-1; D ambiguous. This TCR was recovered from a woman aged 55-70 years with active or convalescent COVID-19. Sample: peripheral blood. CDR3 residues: CASSPGSPPGWLERPNTEAFF. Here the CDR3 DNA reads TGTGCCAGCAGCCCGGGATCCCCTCCCGGCTGGTTGGAGCGACCCAACACTGAAGCTTTCTTT.